This record covers a single T cell receptor beta chain. What it binds is not known. The data belong to a study of cytomegalovirus exposure and HLA in healthy donors. The overall study: A subsequent analysis reported that the 100 to 150 validation repertoires were produced on the same platform that had also been used for the roughly 670 first-cohort repertoires. Findings of the study overall: While the bulk of TCR sequences proved rare, some public TCRs turned up in many donors. The study labeled 170 or so TCR beta chains cytomegalovirus-associated. First-cohort TCR clusters were later found to tend to co-occur in the approximately 120 validation repertoires.

CDR1 and CDR2 (germline): SEHNR, FQNEAQ (reference sequence). The CDR3 spans 15 residues. With 5 bases clipped from V and 7 bases from J, the junction kept 13 bases outside the gene matches. Produced via immunoSEQ multiplex PCR; TCRdb's table is partial and in-frame only. The sample consists of almost 75,000 clones, approximately 86% of them appearing once. This receptor was taken from a man younger than 45 in good health and CMV-seronegative. Sequencing was performed on PBMCs. The chain carries TRBV7-9 and TRBJ1-1, with 7 bases lining up with TRBD1. The CDR3 nucleotides read TGTGCCAGCAGCCTCCCGGGACAGCAATACGATGAAGCTTTCTTT. Translating it yields CASSLPGQQYDEAFF.